This T cell receptor beta chain was captured by sequencing in a study of blood T cell repertoires in COVID-19 (dated by TCRdb to 2018 to 2021). Study-level background: Samples covering the acute and convalescent phases of COVID-19 were provided by collaborators in the United States, Italy and Spain. The samples were drawn from the first 160 participants of the ongoing ImmuneRACE study and from under 1,500 subjects provided by 6 global collaborators. A de-identified subject ID, COVID-19 status, age in years and sex were almost always included in the sample metadata. The repertoires were released in a freely available public database intended as a resource for research on the immune response to SARS-CoV-2. The prospective study material was composed of cDNA or gDNA derived from T cells, B-cell-depleted T cells, or PBMCs. Where available, HLA class I and class II types were taken from metadata supplied by the sample provider and were not determined by assay-based typing. Subjects who had been exposed to COVID-19, were actively infected with it, or had recovered from it provided the deeply sampled blood TCRbeta repertoires that made up the dataset.

CDR1 and CDR2 (SNHLY, FYNNEI) derive from the germline V gene. Taken from cysteine to phenylalanine, the CDR3 has 15 residues. Only the CDR3 DNA is retained, 45 bases long and in frame from the first base. V and J are truncated by 9 bases and 8 bases respectively, leaving an intervening sequence of 22 bases. Participants in the prospective study were enrolled through a virtual design, were aged roughly 18 to 100 years, and lived in fewer than 30 United States geographic areas. In the prospective study, participants were assigned to cohorts based on the clinical history participants reported in a screening survey and a study questionnaire. Recovered participants in ImmuneRACE Cohort 3 were defined as having two consecutive negative NP/OP PCR tests, clearance from a healthcare professional, or resolution of symptoms. Mobile phlebotomists in the prospective study collected whole blood, serum and a nasopharyngeal or oropharyngeal swab from every participant. Prospective study participants could optionally give additional blood draws and questionnaires over an approximately 2-month period. Prospective study blood samples were shipped either frozen or at room temperature before DNA extraction.

TCRbeta CDR3 regions were amplified from genomic DNA by means of the immunoSEQ Assay, a bias-controlled multiplex PCR. In the paper's pipeline: The number of nucleated cells in each sample was estimated by amplification of reference gene primers within the assay. Sequence reads were collapsed and filtered to measure the absolute abundance of every unique TCRbeta CDR3 rearrangement. For each sample, productive Simpson clonality was calculated as the square root of Simpson's diversity index across productive rearrangements. Not all clones reach the TCRdb copy of this immuneACCESS table, which keeps in-frame sequences only. Checked studies attribute under half of the gap to unresolved V genes and leave the rest unexplained. The V and J calls and clone size come from that table; D and trimming were worked out from the DNA. The sample has approximately 200,000 clones on record, around 82% of them singletons. Roughly 10% of the sample is held by the ten biggest clonotypes.

Study-wide conclusions, independent of this receptor: The amount of clinical and demographic metadata varied by source and participant and was provided uncurated.

Details on this clone: What this receptor recognizes is not known. No much larger clone exists at a distance of one base, and base qualities are not known.

The sample consisted of PBMCs or T cells enriched from blood (not recorded which). The clonotype originates from a man in his forties who had recovered from COVID-19. The chain was built from TRBV2 and TRBJ1-4; the D gene is possibly TRBD1, with 5 bases matching. The DNA sequence reads TGTGCCAGTACCTCTGGGGGGGAGTCAGGGGAAAAACTGTTTTTT. The encoded protein is CASTSGGESGEKLFF.